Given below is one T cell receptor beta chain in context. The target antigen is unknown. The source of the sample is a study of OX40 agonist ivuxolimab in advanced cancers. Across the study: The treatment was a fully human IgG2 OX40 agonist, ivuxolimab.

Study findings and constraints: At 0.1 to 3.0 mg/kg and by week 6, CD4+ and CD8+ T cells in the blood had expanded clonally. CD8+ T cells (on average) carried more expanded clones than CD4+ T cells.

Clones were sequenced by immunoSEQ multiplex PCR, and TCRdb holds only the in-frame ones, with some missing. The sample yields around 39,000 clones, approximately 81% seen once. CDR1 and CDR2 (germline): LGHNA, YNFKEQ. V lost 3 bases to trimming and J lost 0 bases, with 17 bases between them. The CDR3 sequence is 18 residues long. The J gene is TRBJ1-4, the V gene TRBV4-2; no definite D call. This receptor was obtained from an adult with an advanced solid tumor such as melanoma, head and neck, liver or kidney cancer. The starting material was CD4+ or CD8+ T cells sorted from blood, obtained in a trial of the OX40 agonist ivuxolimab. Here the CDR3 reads CASSQGQEEVATNEKLFF. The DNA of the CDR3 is TGTGCCAGCAGCCAGGGCCAGGAGGAGGTCGCAACTAATGAAAAACTGTTTTTT.